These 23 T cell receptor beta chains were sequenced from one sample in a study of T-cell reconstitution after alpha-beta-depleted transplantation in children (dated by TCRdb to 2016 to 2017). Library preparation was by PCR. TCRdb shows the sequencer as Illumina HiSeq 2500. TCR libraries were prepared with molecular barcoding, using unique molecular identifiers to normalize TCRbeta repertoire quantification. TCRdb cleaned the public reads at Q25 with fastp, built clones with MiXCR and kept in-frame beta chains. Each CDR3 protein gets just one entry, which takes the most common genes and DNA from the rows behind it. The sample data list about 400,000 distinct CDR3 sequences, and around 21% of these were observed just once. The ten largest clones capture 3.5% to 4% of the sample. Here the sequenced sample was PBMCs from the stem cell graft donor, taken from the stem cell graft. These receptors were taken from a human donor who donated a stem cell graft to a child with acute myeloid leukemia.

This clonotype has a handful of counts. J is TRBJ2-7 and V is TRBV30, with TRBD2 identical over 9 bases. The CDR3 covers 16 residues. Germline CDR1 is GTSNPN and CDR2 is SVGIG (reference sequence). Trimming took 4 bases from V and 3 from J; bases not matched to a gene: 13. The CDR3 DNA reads TGTGCCTGGACACTACATCCCGGGACTAGCAGCTACGAGCAGTACTTC. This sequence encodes CAWTLHPGTSSYEQYF. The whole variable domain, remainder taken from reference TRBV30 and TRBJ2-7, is SQTIHQWPATLVQPVGSPLSLECTVEGTSNPNLYWYRQAAGRGLQLLFYSVGIGQISSEVPQNLSASRPQDRQFILSSKKLLLSDSGFYLCAWTLHPGTSSYEQYFGPGTRLTVT.

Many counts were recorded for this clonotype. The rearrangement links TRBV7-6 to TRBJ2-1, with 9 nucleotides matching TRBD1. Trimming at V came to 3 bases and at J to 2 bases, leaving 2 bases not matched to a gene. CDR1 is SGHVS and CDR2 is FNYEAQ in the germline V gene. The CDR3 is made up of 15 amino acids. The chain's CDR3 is CASSFRQGAYNEQFF. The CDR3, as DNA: TGTGCCAGCAGCTTTAGACAGGGGGCCTACAATGAGCAGTTCTTC.

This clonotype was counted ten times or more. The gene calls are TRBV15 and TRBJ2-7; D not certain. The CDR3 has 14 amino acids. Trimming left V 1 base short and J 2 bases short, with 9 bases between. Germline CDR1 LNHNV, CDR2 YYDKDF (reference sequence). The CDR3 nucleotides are TGTGCCACCAGCAGAGGGGATGCGACCTACGAGCAGTACTTC. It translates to CATSRGDATYEQYF.

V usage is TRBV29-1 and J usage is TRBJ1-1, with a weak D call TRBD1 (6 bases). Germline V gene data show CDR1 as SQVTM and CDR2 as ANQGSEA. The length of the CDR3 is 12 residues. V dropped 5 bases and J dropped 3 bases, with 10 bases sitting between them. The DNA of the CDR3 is TGCAGCGTTCAACAGGGTTACACTGAAGCTTTCTTT. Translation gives CSVQQGYTEAFF.

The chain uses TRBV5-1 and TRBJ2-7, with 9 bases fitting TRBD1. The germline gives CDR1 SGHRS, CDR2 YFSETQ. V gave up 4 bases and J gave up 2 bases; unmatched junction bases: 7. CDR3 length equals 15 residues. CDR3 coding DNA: TGCGCCAGCAGCCCCCCCGGGACAGGGACCTACGAGCAGTACTTC. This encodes CASSPPGTGTYEQYF. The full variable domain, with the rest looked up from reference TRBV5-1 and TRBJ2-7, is KAGVTQTPRYLIKTRGQQVTLSCSPISGHRSVSWYQQTPGQGLQFLFEYFSETQRNKGNFPGRFSGRQFSNSRSEMNVSTLELGDSALYLCASSPPGTGTYEQYFGPGTRLTVT.

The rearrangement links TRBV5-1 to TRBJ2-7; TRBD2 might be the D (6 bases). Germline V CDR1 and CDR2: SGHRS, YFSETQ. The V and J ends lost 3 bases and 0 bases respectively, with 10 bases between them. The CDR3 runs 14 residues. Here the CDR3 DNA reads TGCGCCAGCAGCTGGGGACTTAGCTCCTACGAGCAGTACTTC. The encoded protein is CASSWGLSSYEQYF.

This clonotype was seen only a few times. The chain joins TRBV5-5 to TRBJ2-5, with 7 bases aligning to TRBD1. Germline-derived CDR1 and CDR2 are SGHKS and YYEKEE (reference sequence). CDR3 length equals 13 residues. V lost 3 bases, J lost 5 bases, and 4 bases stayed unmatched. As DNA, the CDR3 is TGTGCCAGCAGCTCGGACAGGCCGGAGACCCAGTACTTC. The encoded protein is CASSSDRPETQYF.

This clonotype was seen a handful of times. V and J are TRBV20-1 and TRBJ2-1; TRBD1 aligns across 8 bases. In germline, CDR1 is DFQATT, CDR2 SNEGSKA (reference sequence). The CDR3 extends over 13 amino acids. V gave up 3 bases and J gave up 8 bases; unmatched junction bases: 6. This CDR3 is CSARPGQAHEQFF. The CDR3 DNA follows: TGCAGTGCTAGGCCGGGACAGGCCCATGAGCAGTTCTTC.

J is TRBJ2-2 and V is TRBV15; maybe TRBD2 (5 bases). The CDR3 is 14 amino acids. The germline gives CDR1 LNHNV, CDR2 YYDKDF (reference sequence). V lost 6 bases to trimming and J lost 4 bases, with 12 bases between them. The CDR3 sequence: CATRTQRTTGELFF. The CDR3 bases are TGTGCCACCAGGACGCAGCGGACCACCGGGGAGCTGTTTTTT.

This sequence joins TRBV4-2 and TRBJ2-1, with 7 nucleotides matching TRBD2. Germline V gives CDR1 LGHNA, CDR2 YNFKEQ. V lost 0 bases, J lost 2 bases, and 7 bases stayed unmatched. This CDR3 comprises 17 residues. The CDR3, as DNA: TGTGCCAGCAGCCAAGACGTTTCAAGCGGGGCCTACAATGAGCAGTTCTTC. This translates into CASSQDVSSGAYNEQFF.

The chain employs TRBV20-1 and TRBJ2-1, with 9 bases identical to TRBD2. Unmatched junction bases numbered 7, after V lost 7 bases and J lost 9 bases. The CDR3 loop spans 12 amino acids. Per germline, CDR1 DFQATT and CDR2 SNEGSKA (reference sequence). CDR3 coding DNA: TGCAGTGTTGGGGGACTAGCCGGTGAGCAGTTCTTC. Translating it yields CSVGGLAGEQFF.

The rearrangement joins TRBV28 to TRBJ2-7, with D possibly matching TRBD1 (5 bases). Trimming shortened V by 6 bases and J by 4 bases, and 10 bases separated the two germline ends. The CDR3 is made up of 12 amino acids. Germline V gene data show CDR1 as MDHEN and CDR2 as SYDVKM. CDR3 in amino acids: CASRQTAYEQYF. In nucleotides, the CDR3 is TGTGCCAGCAGGCAGACAGCGTACGAGCAGTACTTC.

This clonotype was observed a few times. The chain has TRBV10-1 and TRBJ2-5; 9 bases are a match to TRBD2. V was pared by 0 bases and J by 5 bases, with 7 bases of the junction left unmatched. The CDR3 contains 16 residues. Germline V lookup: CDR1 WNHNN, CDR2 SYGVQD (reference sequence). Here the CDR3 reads CASSESTSGAVETQYF. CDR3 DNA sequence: TGCGCCAGCAGTGAGTCGACTAGCGGAGCGGTGGAGACCCAGTACTTC.

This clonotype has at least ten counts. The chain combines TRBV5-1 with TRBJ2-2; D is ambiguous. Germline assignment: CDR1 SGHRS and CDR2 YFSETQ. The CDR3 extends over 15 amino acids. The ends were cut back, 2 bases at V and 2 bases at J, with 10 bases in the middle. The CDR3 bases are TGCGCCAGCAGCTTCGGGCCTCCCAACACCGGGGAGCTGTTTTTT. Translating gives CASSFGPPNTGELFF.

Written as DNA, the CDR3 is TGTGCCAGCAGTTACTCGAGCTCAGGAAACTACGAGCAGTACTTC. Protein: CASSYSSSGNYEQYF. This chain uses TRBV6-5 with TRBJ2-7; no clear D. Germline CDR1 and CDR2: MNHEY and SVGAGI. Trimming removed 0 bases from V and 3 bases from J, with 12 bases in between. This CDR3 contains 15 residues.

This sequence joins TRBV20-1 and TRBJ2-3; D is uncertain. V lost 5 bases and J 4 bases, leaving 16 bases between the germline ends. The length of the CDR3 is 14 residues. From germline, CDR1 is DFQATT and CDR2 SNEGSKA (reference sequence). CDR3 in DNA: TGCAGTGCTTCCCGATCTGGTAGCTCAGATACGCAGTATTTT. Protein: CSASRSGSSDTQYF.

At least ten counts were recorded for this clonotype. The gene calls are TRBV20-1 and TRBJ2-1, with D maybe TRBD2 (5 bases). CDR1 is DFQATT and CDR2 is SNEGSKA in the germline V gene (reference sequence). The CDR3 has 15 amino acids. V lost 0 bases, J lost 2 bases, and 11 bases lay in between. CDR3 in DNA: TGCAGTGCTAGAGATACCCAGCGGACCTACAATGAGCAGTTCTTC. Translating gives CSARDTQRTYNEQFF.

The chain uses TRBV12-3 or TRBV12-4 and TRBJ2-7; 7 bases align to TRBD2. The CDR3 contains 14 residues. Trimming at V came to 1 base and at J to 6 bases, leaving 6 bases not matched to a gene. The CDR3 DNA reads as TGTGCCAGCAGTTTAGGGGGGAGGGCCCCCGAGCAGTACTTC. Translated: CASSLGGRAPEQYF.

CDR3 protein: CASSLGLAGLGDHSFYEQYF. For the CDR3, the DNA is TGTGCCAGCAGCTTAGGACTAGCGGGACTTGGCGATCACTCCTTTTACGAGCAGTACTTC. V gene TRBV11-2 combines with J gene TRBJ2-7; the match to TRBD2 covers 11 bases. The length of the CDR3 is 20 residues. J gave up 4 bases and V 1 base, and 18 bases lay outside the gene matches. The germline gives CDR1 SGHAT, CDR2 FQNNGV. The full variable domain, its missing parts supplied by reference TRBV11-2 and TRBJ2-7, is EAGVAQSPRYKIIEKRQSVAFWCNPISGHATLYWYQQILGQGPKLLIQFQNNGVVDDSQLPKDRFSAERLKGVDSTLKIQPAKLEDSAVYLCASSLGLAGLGDHSFYEQYFGPGTRLTVT.

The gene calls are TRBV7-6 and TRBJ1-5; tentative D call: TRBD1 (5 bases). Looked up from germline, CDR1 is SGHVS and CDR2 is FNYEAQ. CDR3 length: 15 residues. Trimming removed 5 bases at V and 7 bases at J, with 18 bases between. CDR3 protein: CASSPETSGLQPQHF. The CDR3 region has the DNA TGTGCCAGCAGCCCGGAAACCTCAGGGTTGCAGCCCCAGCATTTT.

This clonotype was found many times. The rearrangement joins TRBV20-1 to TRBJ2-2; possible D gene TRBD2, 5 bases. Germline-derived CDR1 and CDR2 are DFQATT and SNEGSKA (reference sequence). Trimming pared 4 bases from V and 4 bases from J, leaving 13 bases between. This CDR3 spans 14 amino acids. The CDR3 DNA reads TGCAGTGCTACCGCGGGCACCGGCACCGGGGAGCTGTTTTTT. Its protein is CSATAGTGTGELFF.

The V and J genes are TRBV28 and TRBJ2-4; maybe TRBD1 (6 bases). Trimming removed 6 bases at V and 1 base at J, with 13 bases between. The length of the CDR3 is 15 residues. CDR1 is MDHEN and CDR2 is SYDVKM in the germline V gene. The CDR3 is CASSPFQGAKNIQYF. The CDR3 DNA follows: TGTGCCAGCAGCCCATTTCAGGGGGCCAAAAACATTCAGTACTTC.

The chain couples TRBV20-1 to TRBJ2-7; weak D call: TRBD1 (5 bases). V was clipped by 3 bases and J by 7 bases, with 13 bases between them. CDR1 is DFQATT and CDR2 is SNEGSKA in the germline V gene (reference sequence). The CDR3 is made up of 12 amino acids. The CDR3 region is CSASPGIGEQYF. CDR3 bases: TGCAGTGCTAGCCCAGGGATAGGTGAGCAGTACTTC.